This T cell receptor (beta chain) derives from a study of blood T cell repertoires in COVID-19. Overall study context: There were acute and convalescent COVID-19 samples, and they came from the United States, Italy and Spain. Sources were T cells, B-cell-depleted T cells, or PBMCs; the material itself was cDNA or gDNA.

In the original analysis: Estimation of nucleated cell counts relied on the amplification of reference gene primers. Assay: immunoSEQ multiplex PCR; the TCRdb copy retains only in-frame clones and omits some. V and J calls and clone size come straight from that table; D and trimming were deduced from the DNA. This table holds under 40,000 clones, 80% to 90% found once. This CDR3 is built from 15 residues. Germline loops: CDR1 MDHEN, CDR2 SYDVKM. V was cut by 2 bases and J by 3 bases, with 14 bases left in between. This clonotype was obtained from a man aged 80 or over with active COVID-19. The sequencing input was peripheral blood. The chain employs TRBV28 and TRBJ2-7; D possibly corresponds to TRBD2 (6 bases). CDR3 in DNA: TGTGCCAGCAGTTTACCCAGGGAGGTTGGCTACGAGCAGTACTTC. This codes for CASSLPREVGYEQYF.